The 31 T cell receptor beta chains below come from one sample, sequenced in a study of spatial heterogeneity in lung cancer. Via MiXCR, TCRdb re-called the 5' RACE reads, giving one row per CDR3 protein. Among thousands of distinct CDR3 sequences listed, roughly 7.5% were seen once. Indicated time point: sample taken at primary tumor resection. Sequencing of whole RNA from tumor, nontumor lung or frozen PBMC involved no sorting. The specimen was normal lung tissue next to the tumor, collected at surgery. Receptor source: a male donor with early-stage non-small cell lung cancer.

This clonotype is medium-sized in the sample. The chain combines TRBV30 with TRBJ2-3, with 8 bases fitting TRBD2. Germline V gene data show CDR1 as GTSNPN and CDR2 as SVGIG (reference sequence). The ends lost 3 bases at V and 4 bases at J; junction bases unmatched: 9. The length of the CDR3 is 15 residues. DNA of the CDR3: TGTGCCTGGAGCCCGGGACTAGGGAATTCAGATACGCAGTATTTT. It translates to CAWSPGLGNSDTQYF.

By share of the sample, this clonotype is medium-sized. CDR3 nucleotides: TGTGCCAGCAGCTTAGTCAGGGGAGGATCGGAAGCTTTCTTT. Amino acid sequence: CASSLVRGGSEAFF. This chain joins TRBV7-9 and TRBJ1-1; D may be TRBD1 (6 bases). The length of the CDR3 is 14 residues. V lost 1 base and J lost 8, with 14 bases in between. Per germline, CDR1 SEHNR and CDR2 FQNEAQ (reference sequence).

Many counts were recorded for this clonotype. The rearrangement joins TRBV2 to TRBJ1-5, with TRBD1 matching over 7 bases. From germline, CDR1 is SNHLY and CDR2 FYNNEI. V was pared by 5 bases and J by 4 bases, with 5 bases of the junction left unmatched. The length of the CDR3 is 14 residues. The CDR3 nucleotides read TGTGCCAGCAGTCAGCGGACAGGAAATCAGCCCCAGCATTTT. As protein: CASSQRTGNQPQHF.

This clonotype was observed many times. The chain has TRBV6-2 or TRBV6-3 and TRBJ2-7, with D unclear. Germline values: CDR1 MNHEY, CDR2 SVGEGT. Trimming pared 10 bases from V and 6 bases from J, leaving 13 bases between. The CDR3 loop spans 11 amino acids. CDR3 sequence reads: CATAEGLEQYV. DNA for the CDR3: TGTGCCACCGCCGAAGGGCTCGAGCAGTACGTC.

The rearrangement joins TRBV12-3 or TRBV12-4 to TRBJ2-1; 7 bases map to TRBD1. The CDR3 length is 13 residues. The V and J ends lost 3 bases and 5 bases, in that order; junction bases with no gene match: 1. The CDR3 protein is CASSLGQNNEQFF. The CDR3 region has the DNA TGTGCCAGCAGTTTGGGACAGAACAATGAGCAGTTCTTC.

By share of the sample, this clonotype is medium-sized (0.01 to 0.1%). The rearrangement joins TRBV14 to TRBJ2-7; D is unclear. The CDR3 runs 15 residues. The ends were cut back, 4 bases at V and 0 bases at J, with 13 bases in the middle. Germline CDR1 and CDR2: SGHDN and FVKESK. This CDR3 is CASSLTLDGSYEQYF. In nucleotides, the CDR3 is TGTGCCAGCAGCCTTACCCTCGACGGCTCCTACGAGCAGTACTTC.

This clonotype is classed as large (0.1 to 1%). This chain connects TRBV4-3 to TRBJ2-7; D unclear. V was pared by 0 bases and J by 3 bases, with 15 bases between. This CDR3 has 16 amino acids. CDR1 and CDR2 (germline): LGHNA, YSLEER. This CDR3 reads CASSQDRFFAVYEQYF. The DNA for the CDR3 is TGCGCCAGCAGCCAAGATAGGTTTTTCGCTGTCTACGAGCAGTACTTC.

This clonotype showed up just a few times. The chain carries TRBV20-1 and TRBJ2-3; D is ambiguous. The V end lost 5 bases, the J end lost 4 bases, and 7 bases lay between the germline ends. Germline CDR1 and CDR2: DFQATT and SNEGSKA (reference sequence). The CDR3 extends over 11 amino acids. The CDR3 loop is CSAPLPDTQYF. CDR3 DNA: TGCAGTGCTCCCCTACCAGATACGCAGTATTTT.

This clonotype came up many times. The V gene is TRBV6-1, the J gene TRBJ1-1; D is uncertain. The V and J ends lost 4 bases and 5 bases respectively, with 14 bases between them. The CDR3 consists of 14 residues. Germline values: CDR1 MNHNS, CDR2 SASEGT. For the CDR3, the DNA is TGTGCCAGCAGTGTTACCCGTGGGGAGACTGAAGCTTTCTTT. Protein product: CASSVTRGETEAFF.

By share, this clonotype counts as medium-sized. The V gene is TRBV19, the J gene TRBJ2-3; 13 bases are a match to TRBD2. The ends lost 5 bases at V and 2 bases at J; junction bases unmatched: 7. The CDR3 is made up of 17 amino acids. Germline V gene data show CDR1 as LNHDA and CDR2 as SQIVND (reference sequence). The CDR3 DNA follows: TGTGCCAGTAGTGGGACTAGCGGGGAGTATCTCACAGATACGCAGTATTTT. Translated, it gives CASSGTSGEYLTDTQYF. The full variable domain, completed using reference TRBV19 and TRBJ2-3, is DGGITQSPKYLFRKEGQNVTLSCEQNLNHDAMYWYRQDPGQGLRLIYYSQIVNDFQKGDIAEGYSVSREKKESFPLTVTSAQKNPTAFYLCASSGTSGEYLTDTQYFGPGTRLTVL.

By sample fraction, this clonotype is medium-sized. This rearrangement joins TRBV2 to TRBJ1-5; D perhaps matches TRBD1 (5 bases). Germline V gene lookup returns CDR1 SNHLY and CDR2 FYNNEI. The CDR3 is 15 residues long. V dropped 2 bases and J dropped 2 bases, with 10 bases sitting between them. The CDR3 DNA is TGTGCCAGCAGTGAAAGGAGGGGCGGCAATCAGCCCCAGCATTTT. It encodes CASSERRGGNQPQHF. Looking up the rest from reference TRBV2 and TRBJ1-5 gives the full variable domain: EPEVTQTPSHQVTQMGQEVILRCVPISNHLYFYWYRQILGQKVEFLVSFYNNEISEKSEIFDDQFSVERPDGSNFTLKIRSTKLEDSAMYFCASSERRGGNQPQHFGDGTRLSIL.

The V call is TRBV19, the J call TRBJ1-6, with unresolved D. The CDR3 has 13 amino acids. Germline V gene sequence: CDR1 LNHDA, CDR2 SQIVND (reference sequence). Trimming took off 6 bases at V and 3 bases at J, with 6 bases between the two ends. The CDR3 region has the DNA TGTGCCAGTAGCCGGGACTATAATTCACCCCTCCACTTT. The encoded protein is CASSRDYNSPLHF.

By sample fraction, this clonotype is medium-sized. CDR3 in amino acids: CASSLSPPLNRAYQPQHF. The DNA for the CDR3 is TGTGCCAGCAGCTTATCCCCCCCCTTGAACAGGGCTTATCAGCCCCAGCATTTT. The rearrangement uses TRBV7-2 and TRBJ1-5; D possibly corresponds to TRBD1 (6 bases). Trimming cost V 2 bases and J 5 bases, with 22 bases left between them. This CDR3 spans 18 amino acids. Germline V gene lookup returns CDR1 SGHTA and CDR2 FQGNSA.

The J gene is TRBJ1-1, the V gene TRBV28, with 8 bases that match TRBD1. CDR3 length: 17 amino acids. Trimming at V came to 5 bases and at J to 2 bases, leaving 13 bases not matched to a gene. CDR1 MDHEN and CDR2 SYDVKM come from the germline V gene. The CDR3 DNA reads TGTGCCAGCAGTCCCCCCCACCGGGACAGGAGAAACACTGAAGCTTTCTTT. Translated: CASSPPHRDRRNTEAFF. Full variable domain (rest looked up from reference TRBV28 and TRBJ1-1): DVKVTQSSRYLVKRTGEKVFLECVQDMDHENMFWYRQDPGLGLRLIYFSYDVKMKEKGDIPEGYSVSREKKERFSLILESASTNQTSMYLCASSPPHRDRRNTEAFFGQGTRLTVV.

This clonotype ranks as medium-sized. V usage is TRBV20-1 and J usage is TRBJ2-5, with TRBD2 matching 8 bases. V lost 6 bases to trimming and J lost 5 bases; unmatched junction nucleotides: 14. This CDR3 comprises 15 residues. Germline CDR1 and CDR2: DFQATT and SNEGSKA (reference sequence). The CDR3 DNA reads TGCAGTGCCATAACAGGGACTAGGGTAGACGAGACCCAGTACTTC. This translates into CSAITGTRVDETQYF.

V is TRBV7-2 and J is TRBJ2-7; D is ambiguous. With 3 bases removed from V and 4 bases from J, the gap between germline ends came to 10 bases. CDR1 and CDR2 from the germline V gene are SGHTA and FQGNSA. The CDR3 loop spans 13 amino acids. The DNA of the CDR3 is TGTGCCAGCAGCTTCGGGTTAACGTACGAGCAGTACGTC. Residues: CASSFGLTYEQYV.

This clonotype was seen many times. This chain links TRBV4-1 with TRBJ2-5, with a weak D call TRBD2 (6 bases). CDR1 is MGHRA and CDR2 is YSYEKL in the germline V gene. Trimming stripped 0 bases from V and 4 bases from J, with 15 bases between. CDR3 length equals 16 residues. The CDR3: CASSQEGPGVVETQYF. The CDR3 nucleotides are TGCGCCAGCAGCCAAGAAGGACCGGGAGTAGTAGAGACCCAGTACTTC.

CDR3: CASSSQTQYF. Written as DNA, the CDR3 is TGTGCCAGCAGTTCTCAGACCCAGTACTTC. The chain couples TRBV6-2 or TRBV6-3 to TRBJ2-5, with D unresolved. The CDR3 has 10 residues. Germline values: CDR1 MNHEY, CDR2 SVGEGT. V lost 4 bases to trimming and J lost 6 bases, with 3 bases between them.

This clonotype is medium-sized within its sample. Here the CDR3 DNA reads TGTGCCAGCAGCTCCCGGACGGGGAACACCGGGGAGCTGTTTTTT. Its translation: CASSSRTGNTGELFF. This rearrangement joins TRBV2 to TRBJ2-2; no clear D gene. V dropped 6 bases and J dropped 1 base, with 12 bases sitting between them. Germline V CDR1 and CDR2: SNHLY, FYNNEI. The CDR3 is 15 residues long.

CDR3 in DNA: TGCGCCAGCAGCCAAGATGTAGGGCAGGGGAATCAGCCCCAGCATTTT. Its protein product is CASSQDVGQGNQPQHF. The rearrangement uses TRBV4-1 and TRBJ1-5; D is possibly TRBD1 (6 bases). V shed 0 bases and J shed 4 bases, with 13 bases lying between them. This CDR3 contains 16 residues. From germline, CDR1 is MGHRA and CDR2 YSYEKL.

The chain combines TRBV5-1 with TRBJ2-5, with 7 bases matching TRBD1. The CDR3 is 14 residues long. Trimming at V came to 2 bases and at J to 5 bases, leaving 6 bases not matched to a gene. The germline CDR1 and CDR2 sequences are SGHRS and YFSETQ. The chain's CDR3 is CASSFGTAAETQYF. The CDR3 DNA sequence: TGCGCCAGCAGCTTTGGGACAGCCGCGGAGACCCAGTACTTC.

This clonotype rates as medium-sized. The rearrangement uses TRBV7-2 and TRBJ2-2, with D perhaps TRBD1 or TRBD2 (5 bases each). The CDR3 has 14 residues. CDR1 is SGHTA, CDR2 FQGNSA, per germline. The germline V and J ends were trimmed by 1 base and 4 bases, with 7 bases remaining between them. The CDR3 reads CASSLGGTTGELFF. The CDR3 DNA sequence: TGTGCCAGCAGCTTAGGAGGGACCACCGGGGAGCTGTTTTTT.

By frequency in the sample, this clonotype is hyperexpanded (1% or more). The chain combines TRBV7-6 with TRBJ2-3; possibly TRBD1 for D (5 bases). Germline values: CDR1 SGHVS, CDR2 FNYEAQ. The germline V and J ends were trimmed by 4 bases and 3 bases, with 20 bases remaining between them. The CDR3 is 17 residues long. This chain's CDR3 is CASSSGQSYVHTDTQYF. As DNA, the CDR3 is TGTGCCAGCAGCTCCGGACAATCCTACGTGCATACAGATACGCAGTATTTT.

The table lists this clonotype with many counts. The chain couples TRBV7-2 to TRBJ2-5; unclear D gene. Trimming took off 5 bases at V and 0 bases at J, with 7 bases between the two ends. The CDR3 has 13 amino acids. Germline V gene data show CDR1 as SGHTA and CDR2 as FQGNSA. This CDR3 reads CASSPGHQETQYF. Written as DNA, the CDR3 is TGTGCCAGCAGCCCAGGCCACCAAGAGACCCAGTACTTC.

Relative to its sample, this clonotype is medium-sized. The chain links TRBV6-5 to TRBJ1-1; D uncertain. There are 14 residues in the CDR3. V was trimmed by 4 bases and J by 2 bases, leaving 11 bases between them. Germline V gene sequence: CDR1 MNHEY, CDR2 SVGAGI. The CDR3: CASSWRQTNTEAFF. The CDR3 coding sequence is TGTGCCAGCAGTTGGCGGCAGACCAACACTGAAGCTTTCTTT.

This clonotype is labeled medium-sized. The CDR3 here is CASSLGDRVRETQYF. CDR3 coding DNA: TGTGCCAGCAGCCTAGGGGACAGGGTTCGAGAGACCCAGTACTTC. J is TRBJ2-5 and V is TRBV7-9; 9 bases line up with TRBD1. This CDR3 comprises 15 residues. V trimming: 5 bases; J trimming: 4 bases; junction bases outside the gene matches: 8. From germline, CDR1 is SEHNR and CDR2 FQNEAQ (reference sequence).

This clonotype is large within its sample. V usage is TRBV20-1 and J usage is TRBJ2-3, with TRBD2 identical over 12 bases. V was pared by 5 bases and J by 2 bases, with 5 bases of the junction left unmatched. Germline V gene data show CDR1 as DFQATT and CDR2 as SNEGSKA (reference sequence). There are 15 residues in the CDR3. This chain's CDR3 is CSAPTSGGTTDTQYF. In nucleotides, the CDR3 is TGCAGTGCTCCTACTAGCGGGGGGACCACAGATACGCAGTATTTT.

By frequency in the sample, this clonotype is medium-sized. The V gene is TRBV20-1, the J gene TRBJ1-1; the D gene is possibly TRBD1 (5 bases). V lost 0 bases to trimming and J lost 7 bases, with 12 bases between them. Looked up from germline, CDR1 is DFQATT and CDR2 is SNEGSKA (reference sequence). The CDR3 runs 13 residues. The CDR3 bases are TGCAGTGCTAGAGATCGAGGGGATGGTGAAGCTTTCTTT. Translating it yields CSARDRGDGEAFF.

This clonotype is medium-sized within its sample. The V gene is TRBV18, the J gene TRBJ2-7, with no clear D. CDR3 size: 14 residues. Trimming shortened V by 3 bases and J by 7 bases, and 16 bases separated the two germline ends. CDR1 is KGHSH and CDR2 is LQKENI in the germline V gene. The CDR3 protein is CASSPALAGGEQYV. The DNA of the CDR3 is TGTGCCAGCTCACCCGCCCTGGCAGGTGGGGAGCAGTACGTC.

This clonotype is medium-sized. CDR3 in DNA: TGTGCCAGCAGTTTGGGGGTGCTGGGCGGCTACACCTTC. As protein: CASSLGVLGGYTF. This chain links TRBV12-3 or TRBV12-4 with TRBJ1-2; tentative D call: TRBD1 (5 bases). Trimming stripped 3 bases from V and 8 bases from J, with 13 bases between. The CDR3 has 13 amino acids.

The J gene is TRBJ1-1, the V gene TRBV3-1, with unresolved D. CDR3 size: 13 residues. From germline, CDR1 is LGHDT and CDR2 YNNKEL (reference sequence). V was cut by 5 bases and J by 1 base, with 8 bases left in between. The CDR3 DNA reads TGTGCCAGCAGCTCGCAGGAGAACACTGAAGCTTTCTTT. This gives the protein CASSSQENTEAFF.